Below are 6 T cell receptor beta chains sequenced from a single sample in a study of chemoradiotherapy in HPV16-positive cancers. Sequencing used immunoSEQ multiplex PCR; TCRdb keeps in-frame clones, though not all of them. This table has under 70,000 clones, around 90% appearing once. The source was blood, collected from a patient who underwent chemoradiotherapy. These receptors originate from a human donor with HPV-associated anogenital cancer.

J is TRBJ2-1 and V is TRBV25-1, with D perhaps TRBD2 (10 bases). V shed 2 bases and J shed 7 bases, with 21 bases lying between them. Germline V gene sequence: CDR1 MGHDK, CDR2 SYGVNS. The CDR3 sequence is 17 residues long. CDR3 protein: CASSEPQGASGRNEQFF. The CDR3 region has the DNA TGTGCCAGCAGTGAACCACAGGGGGCTAGCGGGAGAAATGAGCAGTTCTTC.

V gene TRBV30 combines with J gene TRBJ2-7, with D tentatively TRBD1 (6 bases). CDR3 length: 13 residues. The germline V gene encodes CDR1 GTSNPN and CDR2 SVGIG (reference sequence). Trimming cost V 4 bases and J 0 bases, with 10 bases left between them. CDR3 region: CAWNGQFSYEQYF. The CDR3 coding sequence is TGTGCCTGGAACGGACAGTTCTCCTACGAGCAGTACTTC.

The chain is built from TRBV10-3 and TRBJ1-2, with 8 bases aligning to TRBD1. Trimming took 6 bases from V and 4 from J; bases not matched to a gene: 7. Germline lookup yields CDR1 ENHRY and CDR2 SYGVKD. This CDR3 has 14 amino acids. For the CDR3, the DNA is TGTGCCATCAGCCAGGACAGGGATGGCTATGGCTACACCTTC. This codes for CAISQDRDGYGYTF.

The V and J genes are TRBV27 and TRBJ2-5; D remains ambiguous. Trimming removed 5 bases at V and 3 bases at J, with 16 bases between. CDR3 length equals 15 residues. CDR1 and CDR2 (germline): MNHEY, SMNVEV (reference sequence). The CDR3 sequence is CASSTRRATKETQYF. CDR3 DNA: TGTGCCAGCAGTACCCGCCGGGCCACAAAAGAGACCCAGTACTTC.

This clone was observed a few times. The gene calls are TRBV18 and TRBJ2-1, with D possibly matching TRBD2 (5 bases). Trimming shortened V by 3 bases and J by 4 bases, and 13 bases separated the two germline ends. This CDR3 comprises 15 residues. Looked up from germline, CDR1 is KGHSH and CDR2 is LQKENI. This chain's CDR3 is CASSPSGPTYNEQFF. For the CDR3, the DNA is TGTGCCAGCTCACCCAGCGGACCCACTTACAATGAGCAGTTCTTC.

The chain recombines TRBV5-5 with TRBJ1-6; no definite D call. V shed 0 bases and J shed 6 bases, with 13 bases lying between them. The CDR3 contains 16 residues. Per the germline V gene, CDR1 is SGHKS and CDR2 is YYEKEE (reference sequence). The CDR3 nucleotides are TGTGCCAGCAGCTTGGGCCCTTGGGGTTCTAATTCACCCCTCCACTTT. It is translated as CASSLGPWGSNSPLHF.